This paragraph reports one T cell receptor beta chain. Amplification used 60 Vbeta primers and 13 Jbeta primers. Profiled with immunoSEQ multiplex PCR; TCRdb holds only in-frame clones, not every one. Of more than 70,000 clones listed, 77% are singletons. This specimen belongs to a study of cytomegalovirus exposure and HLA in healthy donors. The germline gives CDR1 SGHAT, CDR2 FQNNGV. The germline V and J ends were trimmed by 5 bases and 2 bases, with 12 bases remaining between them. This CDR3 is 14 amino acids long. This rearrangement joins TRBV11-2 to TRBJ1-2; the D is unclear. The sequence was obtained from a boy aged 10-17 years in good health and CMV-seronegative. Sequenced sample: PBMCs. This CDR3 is CASSPMKANYGYTF. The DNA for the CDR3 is TGTGCCAGCAGCCCCATGAAAGCGAACTATGGCTACACCTTC.